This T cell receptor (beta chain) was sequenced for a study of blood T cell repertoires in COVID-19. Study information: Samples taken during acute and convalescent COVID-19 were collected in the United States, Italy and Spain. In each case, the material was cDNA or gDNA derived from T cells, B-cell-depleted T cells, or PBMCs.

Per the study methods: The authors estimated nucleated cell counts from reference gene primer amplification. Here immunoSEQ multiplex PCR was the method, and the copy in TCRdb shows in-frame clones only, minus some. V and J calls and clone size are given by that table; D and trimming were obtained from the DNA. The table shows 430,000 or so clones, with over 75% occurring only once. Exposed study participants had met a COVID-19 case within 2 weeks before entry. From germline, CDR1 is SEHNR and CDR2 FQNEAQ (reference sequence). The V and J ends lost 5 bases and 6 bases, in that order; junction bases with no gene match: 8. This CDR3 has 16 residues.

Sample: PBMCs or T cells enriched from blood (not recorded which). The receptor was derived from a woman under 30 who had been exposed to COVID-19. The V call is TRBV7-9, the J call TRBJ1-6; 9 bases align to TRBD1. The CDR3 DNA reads TGTGCCAGCAGCGTAAGAACAGGGGGCATTAATTCACCCCTCCACTTT. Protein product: CASSVRTGGINSPLHF.